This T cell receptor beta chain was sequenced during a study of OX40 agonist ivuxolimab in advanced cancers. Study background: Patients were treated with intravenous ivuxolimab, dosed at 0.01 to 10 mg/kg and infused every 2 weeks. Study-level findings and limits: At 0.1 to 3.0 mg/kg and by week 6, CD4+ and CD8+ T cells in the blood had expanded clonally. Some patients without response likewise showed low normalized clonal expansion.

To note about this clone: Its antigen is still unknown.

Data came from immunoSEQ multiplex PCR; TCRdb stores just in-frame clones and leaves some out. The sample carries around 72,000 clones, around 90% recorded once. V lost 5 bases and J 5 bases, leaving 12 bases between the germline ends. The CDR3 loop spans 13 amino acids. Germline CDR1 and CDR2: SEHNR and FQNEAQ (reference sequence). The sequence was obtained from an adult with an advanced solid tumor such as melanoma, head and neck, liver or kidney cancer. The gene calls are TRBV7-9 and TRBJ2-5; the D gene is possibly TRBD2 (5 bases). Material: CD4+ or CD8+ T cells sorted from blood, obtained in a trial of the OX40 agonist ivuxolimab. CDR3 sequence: CASSRTSAETQYF. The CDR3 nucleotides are TGTGCCAGCAGCAGGACTTCGGCCGAGACCCAGTACTTC.